This section outlines one T cell receptor (beta chain) sequence together with its context. Its antigen is unknown. This sample is part of a study of blood T cells in healthy people across ages. Together with a sample-barcoded 5' primer, a J-beta primer mix was included in a second PCR lasting roughly 7 to 11 cycles. TCRdb called the 5' RACE reads again in MiXCR, with one record for every CDR3 protein. The data contain around 1,500,000 distinct CDR3 sequences, 28% of them seen just once; the ten biggest clones take up more than 6%. Study-level points and caveats: Comparison with aged donors showed that long-lived donors had more naive CD4+ cells and higher diversity.

Germline loops: CDR1 MNHEY, CDR2 SVGEGT. This CDR3 has 17 residues. Trimming removed 2 bases from V and 4 bases from J; junction bases left unmatched: 11. The V and J genes are TRBV6-2 or TRBV6-3 and TRBJ2-5; 9 bases fit TRBD2. The material sequenced was blood. The origin of this receptor is a woman aged 30 to 39 in good health. The CDR3 sequence is CASSYPRVAGEVETQYF. In nucleotides, the CDR3 is TGTGCCAGCAGTTACCCTCGTGTAGCGGGGGAGGTAGAGACCCAGTACTTC.